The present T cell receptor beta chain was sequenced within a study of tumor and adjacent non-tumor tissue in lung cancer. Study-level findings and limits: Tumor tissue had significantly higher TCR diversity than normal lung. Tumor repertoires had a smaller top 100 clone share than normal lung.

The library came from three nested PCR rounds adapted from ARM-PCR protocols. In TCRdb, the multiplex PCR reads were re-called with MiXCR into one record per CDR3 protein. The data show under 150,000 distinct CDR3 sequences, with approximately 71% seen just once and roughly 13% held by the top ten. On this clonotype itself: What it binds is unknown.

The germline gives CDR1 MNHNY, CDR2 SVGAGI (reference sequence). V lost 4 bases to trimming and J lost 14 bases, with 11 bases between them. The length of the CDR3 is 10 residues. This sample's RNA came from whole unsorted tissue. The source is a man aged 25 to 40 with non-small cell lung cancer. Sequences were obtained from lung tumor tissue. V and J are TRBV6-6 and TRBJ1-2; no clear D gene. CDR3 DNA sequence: TGTGCCAGCAGTTGCCCCCGGCATACCTTC. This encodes CASSCPRHTF.